This entry lists 9 T cell receptor beta chains sequenced from one sample in a study of monozygotic twins with inflammatory bowel disease. Reprocessing the 5' RACE reads, TCRdb reports a single entry for every CDR3 protein and omits DNA. The sample has some 150,000 distinct CDR3 sequences, and its top ten clones hold 2% to 3%. The sample consisted of blood. These receptors all come from a human donor with ulcerative colitis or Crohn's disease, or a healthy co-twin of an affected twin (not recorded which).

This chain links TRBV20-1 with TRBJ2-7; TCRdb proposes TRBD2, but this gene call is untestable without DNA. The length of the CDR3 is 15 residues. Germline V gives CDR1 DFQATT, CDR2 SNEGSKA (reference sequence). The CDR3 region is CSAGGRSATRVGQYF.

The V gene is TRBV7-9, the J gene TRBJ2-2. The CDR3 has 16 residues. Germline CDR1 reads SEHNR; CDR2 reads FQNEAQ (reference sequence). The chain's CDR3 is CASSLFLVANTGELFF.

V and J are TRBV27 and TRBJ2-1; TCRdb proposes TRBD2, but this gene call is untestable without DNA. The CDR3 consists of 16 residues. Per germline, CDR1 MNHEY and CDR2 SMNVEV (reference sequence). The CDR3 here is CASSPWTSAAYNEQFF.

The rearrangement links TRBV11-2 to TRBJ1-4. Germline V gene data show CDR1 as SGHAT and CDR2 as FQNNGV. CDR3 length: 15 amino acids. Here the CDR3 reads CASSLPLLTNEKLFF.

The rearrangement uses TRBV20-1 and TRBJ2-3; the TRBD2 assignment by TCRdb is unverifiable without DNA. The CDR3 runs 14 residues. Germline CDR1 is DFQATT and CDR2 is SNEGSKA (reference sequence). The CDR3 reads CSARGAGAIDTQYF.

V and J are TRBV5-1 and TRBJ1-3. This CDR3 comprises 15 residues. Germline assignment: CDR1 SGHRS and CDR2 YFSETQ. This chain's CDR3 is CASSLFGPPGNTIYF.

The chain uses TRBV20-1 and TRBJ2-3; TCRdb picks TRBD2, but there is no DNA to check that call. Germline V lookup: CDR1 DFQATT, CDR2 SNEGSKA (reference sequence). This CDR3 has 14 amino acids. This CDR3 is CSASPGLFTDTQYF.

V gene TRBV7-2 combines with J gene TRBJ2-5; TCRdb indicates TRBD1, and absent DNA this call remains unverified. CDR3 length: 13 amino acids. The V gene's germline CDR1 is SGHTA and CDR2 FQGNSA. CDR3 sequence: CASTQDSQETQYF. Together with reference TRBV7-2 and TRBJ2-5, the CDR3 gives the full variable domain: GAGVSQSPSNKVTEKGKDVELRCDPISGHTALYWYRQSLGQGLEFLIYFQGNSAPDKSGLPSDRFSAERTGGSVSTLTIQRTQQEDSAVYLCASTQDSQETQYFGPGTRLLVL.

The chain employs TRBV5-4 and TRBJ2-3; TCRdb outputs TRBD2, but without DNA this stays unchecked. The germline V gene encodes CDR1 SGHNT and CDR2 YYREEE (reference sequence). This CDR3 is built from 15 residues. The CDR3 loop reads CASSSGPEDTDTQYF.